The text below deals with one T cell receptor (beta chain). Its antigen is currently unknown. The data belong to a study of CD8+ T cells in alopecia areata. Study-level information: Tofacitinib administration to treated patients was oral, at 5 to 10 mg twice daily. Treatment with tofacitinib (6 to 18 months) was followed by 6 months off drug.

Alopecia areata patients provided lesional scalp punch biopsies and peripheral blood, both collected for the study. The sequencing template was cDNA reverse transcribed from extracted RNA. Clones were read by immunoSEQ multiplex PCR, and TCRdb kept only the in-frame ones, dropping some. The sample includes about 180,000 clones, about 70% seen only once; the top ten take more than 9.5%. CDR1 PRHDT and CDR2 FYEKMQ come from the germline V gene (reference sequence). The CDR3 consists of 15 residues. V gave up 0 bases and J gave up 5 bases, with 13 bases separating them. Regarding the study as a whole: Alphabeta T cells residing in normal skin are also sequenced in scalp samples.

The specimen was CD8+ T cells sorted from blood, collected at week 0. The sequence came from a human donor with alopecia areata. The J gene is TRBJ1-1, the V gene TRBV13; D unresolved. DNA of the CDR3: TGTGCCAGCAGCTTAGGAATCGAGGTTGATACTGAAGCTTTCTTT. It translates to CASSLGIEVDTEAFF.